This passage covers 28 T cell receptor beta chains from one sample sequenced in a study of monozygotic twins with inflammatory bowel disease. Reprocessing the 5' RACE reads, TCRdb reports a single entry for every CDR3 protein and omits DNA. Its table records about 330,000 distinct CDR3 sequences. The sequenced sample consisted of blood. The source is a human donor with ulcerative colitis or Crohn's disease, or a healthy co-twin of an affected twin (not recorded which).

The rearrangement joins TRBV20-1 to TRBJ2-1; as DNA is missing, the TRBD1 call by TCRdb cannot be tested. There are 14 residues in the CDR3. Germline V gene data show CDR1 as DFQATT and CDR2 as SNEGSKA (reference sequence). This CDR3 reads CSASPSRSYNEQFF.

The V call is TRBV9, the J call TRBJ1-4; absent DNA, TCRdb's TRBD1 call cannot be checked. From germline, CDR1 is SGDLS and CDR2 YYNGEE. The CDR3 has 14 amino acids. The CDR3 sequence is CASSVTGDNEKLFF.

This chain connects TRBV7-8 to TRBJ2-3; the TCRdb D gene call, TRBD2, has no DNA to confirm it. The length of the CDR3 is 17 residues. Germline-derived CDR1 and CDR2 are SGHVS and FQNEAQ. This chain's CDR3 is CASSYLRLAGGVDTQYF. The whole variable domain, remainder taken from reference TRBV7-8 and TRBJ2-3, is GAGVSQSPRYKVAKRGQDVALRCDPISGHVSLFWYQQALGQGPEFLTYFQNEAQLDKSGLPSDRFFAERPEGSVSTLKIQRTQQEDSAVYLCASSYLRLAGGVDTQYFGPGTRLTVL.

The rearrangement uses TRBV6-2 or TRBV6-3 and TRBJ2-3; TCRdb returns TRBD2, unconfirmable since there is no DNA. Germline-derived CDR1 and CDR2 are MNHEY and SVGEGT. The CDR3 is made up of 14 amino acids. CDR3 residues: CASTPADRDFAQYF.

The CDR3 loop reads CASSYPPAQHF. This chain uses TRBV5-1 with TRBJ1-5. Germline CDR1 SGHRS, CDR2 YFSETQ. CDR3 length: 11 residues.

This chain links TRBV6-1 with TRBJ2-1; no DNA is available, so the TRBD2 call from TCRdb remains unchecked. Per germline, CDR1 MNHNS and CDR2 SASEGT. CDR3 length: 16 amino acids. Here the CDR3 reads CASSEVWLAVNNEQFF.

This rearrangement joins TRBV5-1 to TRBJ1-2. The CDR3 has 13 amino acids. The V gene's germline CDR1 is SGHRS and CDR2 YFSETQ. This CDR3 reads CASSPTANYGYTF.

The chain employs TRBV27 and TRBJ2-1; TCRdb's D call, TRBD1, is unchecked because there is no DNA. Germline values: CDR1 MNHEY, CDR2 SMNVEV (reference sequence). The CDR3 runs to 15 residues. CDR3 sequence: CASSSTGIIYNEQFF.

The chain employs TRBV29-1 and TRBJ2-7; TCRdb names TRBD1, which stays unverified in the absence of DNA. Per germline, CDR1 SQVTM and CDR2 ANQGSEA. The CDR3 is 12 residues long. The CDR3 here is CSVEENRDEQYF.

V and J are TRBV7-2 and TRBJ2-3. This CDR3 region has 13 residues. Germline lookup yields CDR1 SGHTA and CDR2 FQGNSA. CDR3 protein: CASSLESGDTQYF.

This rearrangement joins TRBV7-2 to TRBJ2-2; TCRdb names TRBD1, which stays unverified in the absence of DNA. CDR3 length equals 17 residues. Germline CDR1 is SGHTA and CDR2 is FQGNSA. The CDR3 sequence: CASSSNPGTGPPGELFF.

The chain carries TRBV5-4 and TRBJ1-6; TCRdb selects TRBD1, and the lack of DNA leaves this call unchecked. CDR3 length: 15 residues. Germline V lookup: CDR1 SGHNT, CDR2 YYREEE (reference sequence). CDR3 amino acids: CASSWAQGGNSPLHF.

The V gene is TRBV4-1, the J gene TRBJ2-1; TCRdb indicates TRBD2, and absent DNA this call remains unverified. This CDR3 comprises 18 residues. Germline loops: CDR1 MGHRA, CDR2 YSYEKL. CDR3 region: CASSQIIIGRGWRNEQFF.

The J gene is TRBJ2-7, the V gene TRBV7-2; TCRdb's D call of TRBD1 is untestable without DNA. The length of the CDR3 is 14 residues. In germline, CDR1 is SGHTA, CDR2 FQGNSA. The CDR3 loop reads CASSLIGVGSEQYF.

This chain uses TRBV5-1 with TRBJ2-3; the TCRdb D gene call, TRBD2, has no DNA to confirm it. There are 15 residues in the CDR3. Germline-derived CDR1 and CDR2 are SGHRS and YFSETQ. CDR3: CASSAGGRFADTQYF.

The chain links TRBV12-3 or TRBV12-4 to TRBJ2-7; TCRdb designates TRBD1, a call that cannot be tested without DNA. The CDR3 totals 16 residues. The CDR3 spells CASSPDPTGTYYEQYF.

V is TRBV27 and J is TRBJ2-1; TCRdb outputs TRBD2, but without DNA this stays unchecked. The CDR3 is 15 amino acids. Germline CDR1 is MNHEY and CDR2 is SMNVEV (reference sequence). The CDR3 here is CASNRAGGLANEQFF.

V is TRBV19 and J is TRBJ1-1. The CDR3 extends over 13 amino acids. Germline V lookup: CDR1 LNHDA, CDR2 SQIVND (reference sequence). The CDR3 loop reads CASKTAGSTEAFF.

The gene calls are TRBV6-1 and TRBJ1-1; TCRdb's D gene call, TRBD1, goes unchecked for lack of DNA. The germline gives CDR1 MNHNS, CDR2 SASEGT. The CDR3 consists of 17 residues. The CDR3 loop is CASSLSQTGGKNTEAFF.

This chain connects TRBV7-9 to TRBJ1-3. Germline V lookup: CDR1 SEHNR, CDR2 FQNEAQ (reference sequence). This CDR3 region has 17 residues. CDR3: CASSLGGSYYSGNTIYF. Combining the CDR3 with reference TRBV7-9 and TRBJ1-3 gives the whole variable domain DTGVSQNPRHKITKRGQNVTFRCDPISEHNRLYWYRQTLGQGPEFLTYFQNEAQLEKSRLLSDRFSAERPKGSFSTLEIQRTEQGDSAMYLCASSLGGSYYSGNTIYFGEGSWLTVV.

V and J are TRBV4-2 and TRBJ1-4. Germline assignment: CDR1 LGHNA and CDR2 YNFKEQ. CDR3 length equals 16 residues. The CDR3 here is CASSQELRTSNEKLFF.

This chain links TRBV30 with TRBJ2-1; absent DNA, TCRdb's TRBD1 call cannot be checked. CDR1 is GTSNPN and CDR2 is SVGIG in the germline V gene (reference sequence). This CDR3 has 13 residues. The CDR3 reads CACWGGGRNEQFF.

The chain uses TRBV30 and TRBJ1-3; TCRdb designates TRBD1, a call that cannot be tested without DNA. This CDR3 comprises 14 residues. The V gene's germline CDR1 is GTSNPN and CDR2 SVGIG (reference sequence). CDR3 sequence: CASKPGFSGNTIYF.

This sequence joins TRBV30 and TRBJ2-1; TCRdb lists TRBD1, though no DNA is available to test this call. Per germline, CDR1 GTSNPN and CDR2 SVGIG (reference sequence). CDR3 length: 13 amino acids. The CDR3 protein is CAWSEDSYNEQFF.

This chain connects TRBV30 to TRBJ1-3; TCRdb returns TRBD1, unconfirmable since there is no DNA. The CDR3 totals 14 residues. The germline gives CDR1 GTSNPN, CDR2 SVGIG (reference sequence). The CDR3: CAWSGTRYGNTIYF.

The genes are TRBV20-1 and TRBJ1-2; without DNA, the TCRdb call of TRBD1 cannot be checked. CDR3 length: 14 residues. Germline-derived CDR1 and CDR2 are DFQATT and SNEGSKA (reference sequence). The CDR3 loop is CSARGGQGDHGYTF.

The chain recombines TRBV30 with TRBJ1-1; the TCRdb D gene call, TRBD1, has no DNA to confirm it. This CDR3 is built from 14 residues. Per the germline V gene, CDR1 is GTSNPN and CDR2 is SVGIG (reference sequence). CDR3 residues: CAWSWGARGTEAFF.

CDR3 sequence reads: CAWTPGGTSGAGELFF. The chain employs TRBV30 and TRBJ2-2; TCRdb returns TRBD1, unconfirmable since there is no DNA. Germline V gene sequence: CDR1 GTSNPN, CDR2 SVGIG (reference sequence). This CDR3 region has 16 residues.